A selection of T cell receptor beta chains follows, all from one sample in a study of T cells in Graves' hyperthyroidism and ophthalmopathy. One entry per CDR3 protein results from TCRdb running MiXCR on the multiplex PCR reads. Of around 800,000 distinct CDR3 sequences in the sample, over 35% were seen once. Sequenced: blood. These receptors were taken from a man between 18 and 29 years old with Graves' hyperthyroidism. The CDR3 runs from the conserved cysteine through the conserved F or W. D genes are given only for firm matches. Clone size is stated in some rows and not others, as once, few, many or a class when expanded.

>-|TRBV19|TRBJ2-7|-
CASSNSAGHEQYF
TGTGCCAGTAGTAATTCGGCGGGACATGAGCAGTACTTC
>-|TRBV7-9|TRBJ1-2|-
CASSLAGTSNYGYTF
TGTGCCAGCAGCTTAGCAGGGACCTCTAACTATGGCTACACCTTC
>many|TRBV4-3|TRBJ2-2|-
CASSQDAGTRSGELFF
TGCGCCAGCAGCCAAGATGCGGGTACCAGGAGCGGGGAGCTGTTTTTT
>once|TRBV20-1|TRBJ2-7|TRBD2
CSARALPRLAGSWQQYF
TGCAGTGCTAGAGCTCTTCCCCGACTAGCGGGGAGCTGGCAGCAGTACTTC
>few|TRBV6-5|TRBJ1-1|-
CASSYRGRLTEAFF
TGTGCCAGCAGTTACCGGGGGAGACTCACTGAAGCTTTCTTT
>-|TRBV7-2|TRBJ1-1|-
CASSLDAITEAFF
TGTGCCAGCAGCTTAGACGCGATCACTGAAGCTTTCTTT
>-|TRBV25-1|TRBJ1-1|-
CASSLGAQNTEAFF
TGTGCCAGCAGCCTCGGGGCGCAGAACACTGAAGCTTTCTTT
>-|TRBV7-2|TRBJ2-2|TRBD1
CASSLTRTDRANTGELFF
TGTGCCAGCAGCCTCACGAGGACAGACAGGGCGAACACCGGGGAGCTGTTTTTT
>few|TRBV5-8|TRBJ2-5|-
CASSKNRVRQETQYF
TGTGCCAGCAGCAAAAACAGGGTCCGCCAAGAGACCCAGTACTTC
>few|TRBV7-6|TRBJ2-7|TRBD1
CASSLYTNQGQSYEQYF
TGTGCCAGCAGCTTATACACGAACCAGGGACAGTCCTACGAGCAGTACTTC
>many|TRBV2|TRBJ1-1|-
CASSESGTRTEAFF
TGTGCCAGCAGTGAAAGCGGGACGAGGACTGAAGCTTTCTTT
>few|TRBV7-2|TRBJ2-7|-
CASSVVRAPYEQYF
TGTGCCAGCAGCGTCGTTAGGGCGCCTTACGAGCAGTACTTC
>few|TRBV7-2|TRBJ1-1|-
CASSPSGGQLNTEAFF
TGTGCCAGCAGCCCCTCTGGGGGGCAGCTGAACACTGAAGCTTTCTTT
>many|TRBV2|TRBJ2-7|TRBD2
CASREGLAGNYEQYF
TGTGCCAGCAGGGAGGGACTAGCGGGGAACTACGAGCAGTACTTC
>many|TRBV5-1|TRBJ1-2|TRBD1
CASSTGTGVYGYTF
TGCGCCAGCAGCACCGGGACAGGGGTTTACGGCTACACCTTC
>-|TRBV5-6|TRBJ2-7|-
CASSSPTVGTYEQYF
TGTGCCAGCAGCTCGCCCACGGTAGGCACCTACGAGCAGTACTTC
>once|TRBV20-1|TRBJ1-2|TRBD1
CSAAPGQGAAYGYTF
TGCAGTGCCGCCCCCGGACAGGGGGCCGCCTATGGCTACACCTTC
>many|TRBV19|TRBJ1-5|-
CASSMYNENQPQHF
TGTGCCAGTAGTATGTATAACGAGAATCAGCCCCAGCATTTT
>few|TRBV6-1|TRBJ2-7|-
CASSTPDGSYEQYF
TGTGCCAGCAGTACCCCGGACGGATCCTACGAGCAGTACTTC
>few|TRBV12-3/TRBV12-4|TRBJ1-1|-
CASSLIGGGTEAFF
TGTGCCAGCAGTTTAATAGGGGGGGGCACTGAAGCTTTCTTT
>-|TRBV20-1|TRBJ1-4|-
CSARGLAGHEKLFF
TGCAGTGCTAGGGGGCTAGCGGGCCACGAAAAACTGTTTTTT
>-|TRBV15|TRBJ2-7|-
CASSFGRKGAYEQYF
TGTGCCAGCAGTTTCGGCCGAAAAGGGGCCTACGAACAGTACTTC
>many|TRBV29-1|TRBJ2-7|TRBD2
CSGGSGGEQYF
TGCAGCGGGGGATCGGGAGGCGAGCAGTACTTC
>-|TRBV9|TRBJ1-2|TRBD1
CASSLTPGQGSGYTF
TGTGCCAGCAGCTTAACGCCGGGACAGGGATCTGGCTACACCTTC
>once|TRBV5-5|TRBJ2-5|-
CASSPGVAEETQYF
TGTGCCAGCAGCCCTGGAGTAGCCGAGGAGACCCAGTACTTC
>-|TRBV7-3|TRBJ2-2|TRBD2
CASSQDGTSLTGELFF
TGTGCCAGCAGCCAAGATGGGACTAGTCTGACCGGGGAGCTGTTTTTT
>-|TRBV20-1|TRBJ2-5|TRBD2
CSASSGTSGIQETQYF
TGCAGTGCGTCGTCCGGGACTAGCGGGATCCAAGAGACCCAGTACTTC
>-|TRBV9|TRBJ1-1|-
CASSQSRQGPRNTEAFF
TGTGCCAGCAGCCAGTCGCGGCAGGGGCCTAGGAACACTGAAGCTTTCTTT
>few|TRBV5-1|TRBJ1-2|-
CASSPGTRDNYGYTF
TGCGCCAGCAGCCCCGGGACACGGGATAACTATGGCTACACCTTC
>many|TRBV4-2|TRBJ2-5|-
CASSQDSGQETQYF
TGTGCCAGCAGCCAAGATAGCGGCCAAGAGACCCAGTACTTC
>-|TRBV24-1|TRBJ2-2|-
CATSDLPGRAGTGELFF
TGTGCCACCAGTGATTTGCCCGGCAGGGCGGGCACCGGGGAGCTGTTTTTT
>many|TRBV20-1|TRBJ1-5|TRBD1
CSATGTGWDQPQHF
TGCAGTGCAACCGGGACAGGGTGGGATCAGCCCCAGCATTTT
>-|TRBV29-1|TRBJ2-7|TRBD2
CSPGLAYEQYF
TGCAGCCCGGGACTAGCGTACGAGCAGTACTTC
>many|TRBV7-9|TRBJ1-1|-
CASSTWNTEAFF
TGTGCCAGCAGCACGTGGAACACTGAAGCTTTCTTT
>many|TRBV9|TRBJ1-1|-
CASSVEAMNTEAFF
TGTGCCAGCAGCGTAGAGGCGATGAACACTGAAGCTTTCTTT
>many|TRBV19|TRBJ1-5|-
CASSISGPNQPQHF
TGTGCCAGTAGTATTAGCGGGCCTAATCAGCCCCAGCATTTT
>few|TRBV20-1|TRBJ2-5|-
CSAAGTLQETQYF
TGCAGTGCTGCCGGGACTCTCCAAGAGACCCAGTACTTC
>many|TRBV15|TRBJ1-1|-
CATSRRQAKGTEAFF
TGTGCCACCAGCAGAAGACAGGCCAAGGGCACTGAAGCTTTCTTT
>few|TRBV7-2|TRBJ2-2|TRBD2
CASSLAASGVIWGTGELFF
TGTGCCAGCAGCTTAGCGGCTAGCGGGGTTATCTGGGGAACCGGGGAGCTGTTTTTT
>few|TRBV4-3|TRBJ2-5|TRBD2
CASSQELAGEGYF
TGCGCCAGCAGCCAAGAATTAGCGGGGGAGGGGTACTTC
>-|TRBV24-1|TRBJ1-6|-
CATSDLRALSAGMYNSPLHF
TGTGCCACCAGTGATTTGCGGGCCCTCTCAGCGGGGATGTATAATTCACCCCTCCACTTT
>many|TRBV15|TRBJ2-7|-
CATGGNTYEQYF
TGTGCCACGGGCGGGAATACCTACGAGCAGTACTTC
>-|TRBV29-1|TRBJ2-2|-
CSVEKAGVGTGELFF
TGCAGCGTTGAAAAGGCAGGGGTGGGAACCGGGGAGCTGTTTTTT
>-|TRBV10-3|TRBJ2-2|-
CAIQMDGELFF
TGTGCCATCCAGATGGACGGGGAGCTGTTTTTT
>-|TRBV12-3/TRBV12-4|TRBJ1-5|TRBD1
CASRGDRALDQPQHF
TGTGCCAGCAGAGGGGACAGGGCTTTAGATCAGCCCCAGCATTTT
>-|TRBV7-9|TRBJ1-1|-
CASSDMLGDTEAFF
TGTGCCAGCAGCGACATGCTAGGAGACACTGAAGCTTTCTTT
>-|TRBV25-1|TRBJ1-1|-
CASSEQGRRTGAFF
TGTGCCAGCAGTGAACAGGGGAGGCGGACTGGAGCTTTCTTT
>-|TRBV25-1|TRBJ1-2|TRBD1
CASTGQETYGYTF
TGTGCCAGCACGGGACAGGAAACCTATGGCTACACCTTC
>few|TRBV19|TRBJ1-3|-
CASNNTSSGNTIYF
TGTGCCAGTAACAACACGAGCTCTGGAAACACCATATATTTT
>-|TRBV20-1|TRBJ1-2|-
CSARRGADVNYGYTF
TGCAGTGCTAGACGAGGGGCCGACGTTAACTATGGCTACACCTTC
>-|TRBV6-5|TRBJ1-1|TRBD1
CASSHRGQTAFF
TGTGCCAGCAGCCACAGGGGGCAGACAGCTTTCTTT
>many|TRBV24-1|TRBJ2-5|-
CATKGGETQYF
TGTGCCACCAAAGGCGGAGAGACCCAGTACTTC
>many|TRBV7-2|TRBJ1-6|-
CASSSGRKARSPLHF
TGTGCCAGCAGCTCTGGGCGGAAGGCAAGGTCACCCCTCCACTTT
>-|TRBV6-5|TRBJ1-2|-
CASSYGGRAYGYTF
TGTGCCAGCAGTTACGGGGGGCGCGCCTATGGCTACACCTTC
>-|TRBV7-2|TRBJ2-1|-
CASSYGFF
TGTGCCAGCAGCTACGGTTTCTTC
>few|TRBV5-8|TRBJ1-2|TRBD1
CASSRDRDNYGYTF
TGTGCCAGCAGCCGGGACAGAGACAACTATGGCTACACCTTC
>many|TRBV2|TRBJ1-2|-
CASSEHYGYTF
TGTGCCAGCAGTGAACACTATGGCTACACCTTC
>-|TRBV29-1|TRBJ1-1|-
CRVAMGTEAFF
TGCAGAGTGGCCATGGGGACTGAAGCTTTCTTT
>-|TRBV5-6|TRBJ1-1|-
CASWAGNTEAFF
TGTGCCAGTTGGGCAGGGAACACTGAAGCTTTCTTT
>-|TRBV29-1|TRBJ1-2|TRBD1
CSVEDGQGLGGDYTF
TGCAGCGTTGAAGATGGGCAAGGGTTAGGGGGCGACTACACCTTC